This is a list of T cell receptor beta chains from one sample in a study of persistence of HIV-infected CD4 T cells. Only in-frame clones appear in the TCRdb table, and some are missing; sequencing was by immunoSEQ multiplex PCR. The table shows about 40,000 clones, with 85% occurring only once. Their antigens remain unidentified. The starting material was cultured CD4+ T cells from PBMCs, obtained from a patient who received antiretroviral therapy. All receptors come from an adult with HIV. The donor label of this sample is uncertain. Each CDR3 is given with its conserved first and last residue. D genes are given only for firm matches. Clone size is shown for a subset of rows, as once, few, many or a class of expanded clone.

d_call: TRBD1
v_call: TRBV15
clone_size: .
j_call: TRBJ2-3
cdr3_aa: CATSRDPDRGIDTQYF
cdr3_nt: TGTGCCACCAGCAGAGATCCGGACAGGGGGATAGATACGCAGTATTTT

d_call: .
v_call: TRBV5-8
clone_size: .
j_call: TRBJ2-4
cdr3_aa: CASSLAENIQYF
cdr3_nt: TGTGCCAGCAGCTTGGCCGAAAACATTCAGTACTTC

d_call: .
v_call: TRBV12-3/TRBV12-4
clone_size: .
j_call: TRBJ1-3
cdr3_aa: CASSLQGNTIYF
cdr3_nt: TGTGCCAGCAGTTTGCAGGGAAACACCATATATTTT

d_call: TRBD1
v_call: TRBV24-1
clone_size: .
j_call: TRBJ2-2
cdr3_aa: CATSDWTGGGPGELFF
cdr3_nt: TGTGCCACCAGTGATTGGACAGGGGGGGGACCCGGGGAGCTGTTTTTT

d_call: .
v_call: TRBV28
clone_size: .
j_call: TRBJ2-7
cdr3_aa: CASSLGLGFNEQYF
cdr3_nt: TGTGCCAGCAGTTTAGGTTTAGGGTTTAACGAGCAGTACTTC

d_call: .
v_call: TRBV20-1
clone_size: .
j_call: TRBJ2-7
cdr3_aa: CSASRTYEQYF
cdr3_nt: TGCAGTGCTTCACGGACTTACGAGCAGTACTTC

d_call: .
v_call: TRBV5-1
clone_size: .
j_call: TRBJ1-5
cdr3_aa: CASSKGEDSNQPQHF
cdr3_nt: TGCGCCAGCAGCAAGGGAGAAGATAGCAATCAGCCCCAGCATTTT

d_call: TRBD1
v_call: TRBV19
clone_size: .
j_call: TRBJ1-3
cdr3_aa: CASSTGGSGNTIYF
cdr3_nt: TGTGCCAGTAGCACAGGGGGCTCTGGAAACACCATATATTTT

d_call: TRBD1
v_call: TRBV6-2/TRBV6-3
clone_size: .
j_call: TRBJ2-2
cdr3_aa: CASSYTRNRGRNFTGELFF
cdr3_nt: TGTGCCAGCAGTTACACCAGAAACAGGGGGCGTAACTTTACCGGGGAGCTGTTTTTT

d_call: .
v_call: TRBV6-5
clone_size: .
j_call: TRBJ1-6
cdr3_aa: CASTRDLYYNSPLHF
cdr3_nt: TGTGCCAGCACCCGTGACTTATACTATAATTCACCCCTCCACTTT

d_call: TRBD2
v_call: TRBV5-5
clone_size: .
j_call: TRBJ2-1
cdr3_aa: CASFLGLANNEQFF
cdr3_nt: TGTGCCAGCTTTTTAGGACTAGCAAACAATGAGCAGTTCTTC

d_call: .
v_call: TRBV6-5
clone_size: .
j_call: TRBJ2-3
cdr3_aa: CASSSWGRGVADTQYF
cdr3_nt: TGTGCCAGCAGTTCCTGGGGGCGCGGGGTAGCAGATACGCAGTATTTT

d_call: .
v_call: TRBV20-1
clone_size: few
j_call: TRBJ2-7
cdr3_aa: CSASRGRYEQYF
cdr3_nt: TGCAGTGCTAGTCGGGGCCGCTACGAGCAGTACTTC

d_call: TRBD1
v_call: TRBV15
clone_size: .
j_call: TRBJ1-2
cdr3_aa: CATSRERTGRYGYTF
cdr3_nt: TGTGCCACCAGCAGAGAAAGGACAGGCAGATATGGCTACACCTTC

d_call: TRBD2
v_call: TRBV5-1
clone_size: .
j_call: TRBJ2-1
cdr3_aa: CATEPSGGAGEQFF
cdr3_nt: TGCGCCACCGAGCCCAGCGGGGGGGCTGGTGAGCAGTTCTTC

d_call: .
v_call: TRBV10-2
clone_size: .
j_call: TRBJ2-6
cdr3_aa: CASSESRASGANVLTF
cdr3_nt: TGCGCCAGCAGTGAGTCGCGGGCCTCTGGGGCCAACGTCCTGACTTTC

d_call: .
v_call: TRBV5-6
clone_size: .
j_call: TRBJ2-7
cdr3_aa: CASSPGGTRGSYEQYF
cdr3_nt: TGTGCCAGCAGCCCTGGCGGGACACGCGGGTCCTACGAGCAGTACTTC

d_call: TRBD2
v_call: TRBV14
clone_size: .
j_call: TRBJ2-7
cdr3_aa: CASSQSGGRAYEQYF
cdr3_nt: TGTGCCAGCAGCCAAAGCGGGGGACGGGCCTACGAGCAGTACTTC

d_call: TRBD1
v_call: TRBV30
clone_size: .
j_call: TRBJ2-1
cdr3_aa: CAYQSRGPRGFF
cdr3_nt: TGTGCCTACCAGTCCAGGGGGCCCCGGGGGTTCTTC

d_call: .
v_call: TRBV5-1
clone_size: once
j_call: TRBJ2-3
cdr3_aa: CASSLIVSGAVRTDTQYF
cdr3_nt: TGCGCCAGCAGCTTGATCGTGTCCGGGGCGGTGAGAACAGATACGCAGTATTTT

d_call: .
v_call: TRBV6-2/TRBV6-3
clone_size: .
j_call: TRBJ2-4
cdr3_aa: CASSYIIGGPAKNIQYF
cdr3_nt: TGTGCCAGCAGTTACATTATTGGGGGACCGGCCAAAAACATTCAGTACTTC

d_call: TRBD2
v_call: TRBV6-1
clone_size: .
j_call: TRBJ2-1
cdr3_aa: CASSEPMTSGGSNEQFF
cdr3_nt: TGTGCCAGCAGTGAACCCATGACTAGCGGGGGGTCCAATGAGCAGTTCTTC

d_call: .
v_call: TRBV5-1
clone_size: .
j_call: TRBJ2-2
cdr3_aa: CASSLGSTGELFF
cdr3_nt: TGCGCCAGCAGCTTGGGGTCCACCGGGGAGCTGTTTTTT

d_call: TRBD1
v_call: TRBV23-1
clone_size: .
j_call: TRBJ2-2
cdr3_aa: CASRPLSGTGNTGELFF
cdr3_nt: TGCGCCAGCCGCCCCCTTTCCGGGACAGGGAACACCGGGGAGCTGTTTTTT

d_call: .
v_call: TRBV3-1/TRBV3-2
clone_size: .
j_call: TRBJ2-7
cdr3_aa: CASSQTFLVYEQYF
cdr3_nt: TGTGCCAGCAGCCAGACATTTTTGGTCTACGAGCAGTACTTC

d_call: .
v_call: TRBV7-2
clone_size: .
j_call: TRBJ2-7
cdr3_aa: CASSEGAREQYF
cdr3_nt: TGTGCCAGCAGCGAAGGGGCGCGGGAGCAGTACTTC